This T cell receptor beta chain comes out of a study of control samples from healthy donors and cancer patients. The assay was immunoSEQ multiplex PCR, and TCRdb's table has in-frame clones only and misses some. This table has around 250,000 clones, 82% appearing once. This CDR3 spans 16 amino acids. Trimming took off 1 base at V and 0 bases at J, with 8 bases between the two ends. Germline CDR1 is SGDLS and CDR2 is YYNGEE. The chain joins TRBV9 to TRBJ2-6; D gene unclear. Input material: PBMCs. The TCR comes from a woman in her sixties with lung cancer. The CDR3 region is CASSVFSASGANVLTF. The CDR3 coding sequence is TGTGCCAGCAGCGTATTCAGTGCCTCTGGGGCCAACGTCCTGACTTTC. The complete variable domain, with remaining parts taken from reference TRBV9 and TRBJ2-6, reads DSGVTQTPKHLITATGQRVTLRCSPRSGDLSVYWYQQSLDQGLQFLIQYYNGEERAKGNILERFSAQQFPDLHSELNLSSLELGDSALYFCASSVFSASGANVLTFGAGSRLTVL.